This T cell receptor (beta chain) was obtained from a study of blood T cells in healthy people across ages. This CDR3 has 18 amino acids. The germline CDR1 and CDR2 sequences are LNHNV and YYDKDF (reference sequence). A second PCR of roughly 7 to 11 cycles used a sample-barcoded 5' primer and a J-beta primer mix. TCRdb re-called the 5' RACE reads with MiXCR, one entry per CDR3 protein. The sample carries about 1 million distinct CDR3 sequences, 45% recorded once. Comment on this clonotype: A junction end diverges from the germline sequence, so it may reflect a read error.

The receptor was isolated from a woman aged 55-75 years in good health. V usage is TRBV15 and J usage is TRBJ2-6; 10 positions agree with TRBD1. What was sequenced was blood. DNA of the CDR3: TGTGCCGCCAGCACGGGACAGGGGTTGAGTGCTGGGGCCAACGTCCTGACTTTC. Residues: CAASTGQGLSAGANVLTF.